These 16 T cell receptor beta chains were all obtained from the same sample, sequenced in a study of control samples from healthy donors and cancer patients. The repertoire was sequenced with immunoSEQ multiplex PCR; TCRdb's copy has only in-frame clones and lacks some. The sample has 150,000 or so clones, 80% to 90% seen once; the top ten hold around 13%. The sample taken for sequencing was blood. These receptors were collected from a man aged 25-45 years in good health.

This sequence joins TRBV28 and TRBJ2-6; a weak D match, TRBD1 (6 bases). V was trimmed by 3 bases and J by 1 base, leaving 19 bases between them. The germline V gene encodes CDR1 MDHEN and CDR2 SYDVKM. The CDR3 is made up of 19 amino acids. The CDR3 spells CASSFKSRGHYSGANVLTF. The CDR3 nucleotides are TGTGCCAGCAGTTTTAAGTCCAGGGGCCACTATTCTGGGGCCAACGTCCTGACTTTC.

The J gene is TRBJ1-3, the V gene TRBV6-6; maybe TRBD1 (6 bases). The V gene's germline CDR1 is MNHNY and CDR2 SVGAGI (reference sequence). This CDR3 is built from 13 residues. The V end lost 5 bases, the J end lost 2 bases, and 7 bases lay between the germline ends. Here the CDR3 DNA reads TGTGCCAGCAGTCGGGACACTGGAAACACCATATATTTT. It codes for CASSRDTGNTIYF.

This chain joins TRBV5-6 and TRBJ2-1; 9 bases are a match to TRBD2. Germline CDR1 reads SGHDT; CDR2 reads YYEEEE. CDR3 size: 14 residues. V shed 6 bases and J 9 bases; nucleotides not matched to a gene: 10. CDR3 sequence: CASNMRGLASEQFF. The CDR3 bases are TGTGCCAGCAACATGCGGGGACTAGCAAGTGAGCAGTTCTTC.

The rearrangement links TRBV19 to TRBJ1-4, with TRBD1 matching over 9 bases. The V and J ends lost 7 bases and 8 bases, in that order; junction bases with no gene match: 11. CDR1 LNHDA and CDR2 SQIVND come from the germline V gene (reference sequence). The CDR3 totals 15 residues. The CDR3 nucleotides read TGTGCCAGTACCGGAACAGGGGGCTCGTTCGAAAAACTGTTTTTT. Protein product: CASTGTGGSFEKLFF.

The J gene is TRBJ2-3, the V gene TRBV27; 9 positions agree with TRBD2. Germline CDR1 reads MNHEY; CDR2 reads SMNVEV (reference sequence). V lost 5 bases and J lost 1; bases outside the gene matches: 4. This CDR3 is 15 amino acids long. As DNA, the CDR3 is TGTGCCAGCAGTCATAGCGGGGGCGGCACAGATACGCAGTATTTT. It codes for CASSHSGGGTDTQYF.

This clone was detected many times. The CDR3 coding sequence is TGCGCCAGCAGATACAGCGACAGGGGGGACGGCTACACCTTC. Translation gives CASRYSDRGDGYTF. The V call is TRBV5-1, the J call TRBJ1-2; 9 bases map to TRBD1. Germline V gives CDR1 SGHRS, CDR2 YFSETQ. V dropped 5 bases and J dropped 8; count of bases not matched to a gene: 10. This CDR3 comprises 14 residues.

Here the CDR3 DNA reads TGTGCCACCAAGGGGGGGTGGGGCTACACCTTC. This gives the protein CATKGGWGYTF. The chain uses TRBV12-3 or TRBV12-4 and TRBJ1-2; a possible D gene is TRBD1 (6 bases). The CDR3 runs 11 residues. V was cut by 10 bases and J by 8 bases, with 14 bases left in between.

This clone showed up just a few times. This chain uses TRBV11-2 with TRBJ2-1, with D tentatively TRBD2 (6 bases). The V end lost 5 bases, the J end lost 6 bases, and 11 bases lay between the germline ends. The CDR3 contains 13 residues. CDR1 and CDR2 (germline): SGHAT, FQNNGV. This CDR3 is CASSLRRANEQFF. In DNA, the CDR3 is TGTGCCAGCAGCCTTCGGAGGGCCAATGAGCAGTTCTTC.

This chain connects TRBV27 to TRBJ2-7, with D perhaps matching TRBD1 or TRBD2 (5 bases each). Trimming pared 7 bases from V and 2 bases from J, leaving 15 bases between. The CDR3 loop spans 14 amino acids. CDR1 is MNHEY and CDR2 is SMNVEV in the germline V gene (reference sequence). For the CDR3, the DNA is TGTGCCAGCACCCTGAGACCGGGACCCTACGAGCAGTACTTC. Protein product: CASTLRPGPYEQYF.

V gene TRBV6-4 combines with J gene TRBJ1-5; D is ambiguous. This CDR3 is built from 18 residues. Trimming shortened V by 10 bases and J by 6 bases, and 31 bases separated the two germline ends. The V gene's germline CDR1 is MRHNA and CDR2 SNTAGT. CDR3 protein: CATPRGPPDDFQFQPQHF. CDR3 sequence (DNA): TGTGCCACCCCCCGTGGCCCGCCGGACGATTTTCAGTTTCAGCCCCAGCATTTT.

This chain joins TRBV29-1 and TRBJ2-5, with D perhaps assigned TRBD1 or TRBD2 (5 bases each). Germline-derived CDR1 and CDR2 are SQVTM and ANQGSEA. The CDR3 spans 12 residues. Trimming pared 5 bases from V and 2 bases from J, leaving 9 bases between. CDR3 loop: CSVWDLQETQYF. CDR3 DNA: TGCAGCGTTTGGGACCTTCAAGAGACCCAGTACTTC.

This rearrangement joins TRBV6-5 to TRBJ2-5, with TRBD2 identical over 8 bases. Germline loops: CDR1 MNHEY, CDR2 SVGAGI. V lost 2 bases, J lost 5 bases, and 7 bases stayed unmatched. The CDR3 has 15 amino acids. The CDR3: CASSYTRGGVETQYF. The CDR3 nucleotides read TGTGCCAGCAGTTACACTCGGGGGGGGGTCGAGACCCAGTACTTC.

This chain connects TRBV14 to TRBJ2-1, with 10 bases aligning to TRBD2. The V gene's germline CDR1 is SGHDN and CDR2 FVKESK. The CDR3 length is 13 residues. Unmatched junction bases numbered 7, after V lost 5 bases and J lost 12 bases. The CDR3 sequence is CASSKSGGVSQFF. In nucleotides, the CDR3 is TGTGCCAGCAGCAAAAGCGGGGGGGTATCGCAGTTCTTC.

This chain connects TRBV7-3 to TRBJ2-3; the D is unclear. Germline CDR1 reads SGHTA; CDR2 reads FQGTGA. CDR3 size: 13 residues. V lost 2 bases and J lost 6, with 9 bases in between. CDR3 amino acids: CASSLGKTDTQYF. The CDR3 coding sequence is TGTGCCAGCAGCTTAGGGAAGACGGATACGCAGTATTTT.

V usage is TRBV10-3 and J usage is TRBJ2-3, with D perhaps assigned TRBD1 or TRBD2 (6 bases each). The CDR3 sequence is 14 residues long. Germline CDR1 and CDR2: ENHRY and SYGVKD. Trimming left V 10 bases short and J 6 bases short, with 20 bases between. The CDR3 region has the DNA TGTGCCACGGCCCCCGGGGGCATTAAGGATACGCAGTATTTT. Amino acids: CATAPGGIKDTQYF.

The genes are TRBV18 and TRBJ1-2, with unresolved D. With 2 bases removed from V and 8 bases from J, the gap between germline ends came to 15 bases. The CDR3 is 14 amino acids. Germline CDR1 and CDR2: KGHSH and LQKENI. In DNA form, the CDR3 reads TGTGCCAGCTCACCAGAATCAGGTCTCGACGGCTACACCTTC. It codes for CASSPESGLDGYTF.